This T cell receptor beta chain was profiled in a study of blood T cell repertoires in COVID-19. On the study more broadly: The samples span acute and convalescent COVID-19 from the United States, Italy and Spain. Nucleic acid was either cDNA or gDNA, and it came from T cells, B-cell-depleted T cells, or PBMCs.

Seattle patient enrollment occurred during active infection, with longitudinal follow-up thereafter. The data were produced by immunoSEQ multiplex PCR, yet TCRdb's version contains in-frame clones alone and is incomplete. The repertoire holds about 170,000 clones, with more than 75% as singletons. The ends were cut back, 0 bases at V and 1 base at J, with 15 bases in the middle. Looked up from germline, CDR1 is GTSNPN and CDR2 is SVGIG (reference sequence). The CDR3 is 16 amino acids. The sequence came from a man aged 18-30 years with COVID-19, enrolled during active disease. The material sequenced was peripheral blood. This chain joins TRBV30 and TRBJ1-1; weak D call: TRBD1 (6 bases). The DNA of the CDR3 is TGTGCCTGGAGTGTACTGATGGGGGCAAAGAACACTGAAGCTTTCTTT. Encoded protein: CAWSVLMGAKNTEAFF.